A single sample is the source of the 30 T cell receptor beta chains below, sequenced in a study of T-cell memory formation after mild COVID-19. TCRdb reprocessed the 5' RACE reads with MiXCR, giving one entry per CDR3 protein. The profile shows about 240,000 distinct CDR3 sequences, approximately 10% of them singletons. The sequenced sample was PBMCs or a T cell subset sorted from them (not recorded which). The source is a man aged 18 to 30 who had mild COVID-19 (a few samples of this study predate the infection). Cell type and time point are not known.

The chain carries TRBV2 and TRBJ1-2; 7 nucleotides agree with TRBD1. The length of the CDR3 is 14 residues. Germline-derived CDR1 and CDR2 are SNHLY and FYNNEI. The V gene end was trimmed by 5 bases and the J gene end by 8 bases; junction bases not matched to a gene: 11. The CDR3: CASSLTGIHGGYTF. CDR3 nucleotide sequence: TGTGCCAGCAGTCTGACAGGGATCCATGGGGGCTACACCTTC.

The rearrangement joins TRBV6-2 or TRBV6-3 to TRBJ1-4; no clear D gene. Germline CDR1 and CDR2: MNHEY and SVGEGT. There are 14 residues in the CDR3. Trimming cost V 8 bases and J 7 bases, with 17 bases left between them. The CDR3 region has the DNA TGTGCCAGCCGACTGACTTCTAACCGTGAAAAACTGTTTTTT. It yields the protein CASRLTSNREKLFF.

CDR3 residues: CASSQDLGSAEADTQYF. CDR3 bases: TGCGCCAGCAGCCAAGATCTAGGGTCAGCCGAGGCAGATACGCAGTATTTT. This chain links TRBV4-3 with TRBJ2-3; D uncertain. The CDR3 has 17 residues. Trimming left V 0 bases short and J 4 bases short, with 17 bases between. From germline, CDR1 is LGHNA and CDR2 YSLEER.

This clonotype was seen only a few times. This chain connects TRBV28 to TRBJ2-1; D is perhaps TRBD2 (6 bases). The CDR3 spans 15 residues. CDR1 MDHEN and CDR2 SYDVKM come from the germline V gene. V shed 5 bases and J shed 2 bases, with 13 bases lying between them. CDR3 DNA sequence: TGTGCCAGCAGTCCGGGGGTGCTCACCTACAATGAGCAGTTCTTC. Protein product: CASSPGVLTYNEQFF.

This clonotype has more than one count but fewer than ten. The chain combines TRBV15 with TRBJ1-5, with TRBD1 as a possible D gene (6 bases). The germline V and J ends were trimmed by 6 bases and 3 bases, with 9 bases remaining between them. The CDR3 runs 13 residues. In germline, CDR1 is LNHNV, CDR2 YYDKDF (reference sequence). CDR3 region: CATRGGNNQPQHF. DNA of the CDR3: TGTGCCACCAGAGGGGGTAACAATCAGCCCCAGCATTTT.

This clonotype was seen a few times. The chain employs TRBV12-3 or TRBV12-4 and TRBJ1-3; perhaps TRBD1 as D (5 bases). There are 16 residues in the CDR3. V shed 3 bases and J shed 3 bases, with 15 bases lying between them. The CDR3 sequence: CASSLEVGRYGNTIYF. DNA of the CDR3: TGTGCCAGCAGTTTGGAGGTGGGGCGTTATGGAAACACCATATATTTT.

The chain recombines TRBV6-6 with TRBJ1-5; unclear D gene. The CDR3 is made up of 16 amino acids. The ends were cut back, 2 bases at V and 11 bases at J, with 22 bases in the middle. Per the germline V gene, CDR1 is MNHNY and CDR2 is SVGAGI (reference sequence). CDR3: CASSYTLDKSSEAQHF. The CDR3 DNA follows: TGTGCCAGCAGTTACACGCTAGACAAATCCTCGGAGGCCCAGCATTTT.

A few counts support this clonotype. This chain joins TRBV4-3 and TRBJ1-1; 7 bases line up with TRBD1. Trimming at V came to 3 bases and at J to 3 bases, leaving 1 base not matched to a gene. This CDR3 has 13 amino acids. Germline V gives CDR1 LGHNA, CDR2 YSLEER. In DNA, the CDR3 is TGCGCCAGCAGCCAGCAGGGGGACACTGAAGCTTTCTTT. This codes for CASSQQGDTEAFF.

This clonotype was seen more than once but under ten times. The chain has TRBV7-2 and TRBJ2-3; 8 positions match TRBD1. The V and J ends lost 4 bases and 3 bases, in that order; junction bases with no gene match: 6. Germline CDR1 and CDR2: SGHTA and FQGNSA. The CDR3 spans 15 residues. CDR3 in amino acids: CASSSRTGRTDTQYF. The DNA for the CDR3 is TGTGCCAGCAGCTCACGGACAGGGAGGACAGATACGCAGTATTTT.

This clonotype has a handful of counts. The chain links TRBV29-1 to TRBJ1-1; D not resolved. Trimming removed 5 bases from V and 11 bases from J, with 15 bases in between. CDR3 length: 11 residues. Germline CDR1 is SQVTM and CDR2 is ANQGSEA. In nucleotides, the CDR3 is TGCAGCGTTACCTTTCTCCAGGATGCTTTCTTT. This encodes CSVTFLQDAFF.

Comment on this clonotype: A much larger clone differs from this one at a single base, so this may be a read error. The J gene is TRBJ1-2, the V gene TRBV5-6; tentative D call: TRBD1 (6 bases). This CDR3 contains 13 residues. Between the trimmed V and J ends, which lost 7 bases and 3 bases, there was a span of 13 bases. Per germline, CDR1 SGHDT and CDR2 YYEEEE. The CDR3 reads CASGSGQYYGYTF. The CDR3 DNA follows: TGTGCCAGCGGCTCAGGACAGTACTATGGCTACACCTTC.

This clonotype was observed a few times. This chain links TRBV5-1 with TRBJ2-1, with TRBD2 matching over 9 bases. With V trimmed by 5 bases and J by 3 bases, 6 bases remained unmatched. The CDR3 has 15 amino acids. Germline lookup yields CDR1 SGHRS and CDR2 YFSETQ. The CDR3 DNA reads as TGCGCCAGCAGTACGCGGGGGGGCTACTACAATGAGCAGTTCTTC. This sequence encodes CASSTRGGYYNEQFF.

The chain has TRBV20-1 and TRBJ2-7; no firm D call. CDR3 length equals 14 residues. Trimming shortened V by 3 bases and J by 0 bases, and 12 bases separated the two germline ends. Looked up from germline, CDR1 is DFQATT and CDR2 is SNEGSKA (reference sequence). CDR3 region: CSARSQMISYEQYF. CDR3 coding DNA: TGCAGTGCTAGGTCCCAGATGATCTCCTACGAGCAGTACTTC.

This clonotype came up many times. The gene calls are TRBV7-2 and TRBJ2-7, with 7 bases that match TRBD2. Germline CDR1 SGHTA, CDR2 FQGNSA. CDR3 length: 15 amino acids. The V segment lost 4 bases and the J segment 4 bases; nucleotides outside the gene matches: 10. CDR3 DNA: TGTGCCAGCAGCTACGAGGGCGGGGGAAATTACGAGCAGTACTTC. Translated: CASSYEGGGNYEQYF.

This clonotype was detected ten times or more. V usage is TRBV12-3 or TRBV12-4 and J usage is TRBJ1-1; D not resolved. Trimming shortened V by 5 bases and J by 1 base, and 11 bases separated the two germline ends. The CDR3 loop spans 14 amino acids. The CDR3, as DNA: TGTGCCAGCAGTCGGGAGTATTCGAACACTGAAGCTTTCTTT. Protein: CASSREYSNTEAFF.

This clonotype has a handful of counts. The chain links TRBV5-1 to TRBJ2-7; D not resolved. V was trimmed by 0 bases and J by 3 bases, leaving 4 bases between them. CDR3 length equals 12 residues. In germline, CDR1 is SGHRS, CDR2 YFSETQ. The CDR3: CASSLEGYEQYV. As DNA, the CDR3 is TGCGCCAGCAGCTTGGAGGGCTACGAGCAGTACGTC.

The CDR3 reads CASSFAGIADGYTF. The CDR3 DNA sequence: TGCGCCAGCAGCTTTGCGGGTATAGCCGATGGCTACACCTTC. The rearrangement uses TRBV5-1 and TRBJ1-2; D unclear. The CDR3 has 14 residues. V was pared by 2 bases and J by 6 bases, with 14 bases between. Germline V gene sequence: CDR1 SGHRS, CDR2 YFSETQ.

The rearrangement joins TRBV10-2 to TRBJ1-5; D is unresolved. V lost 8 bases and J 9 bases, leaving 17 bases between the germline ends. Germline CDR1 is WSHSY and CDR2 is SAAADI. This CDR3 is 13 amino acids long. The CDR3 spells CASGGRALGPQHF. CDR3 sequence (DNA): TGCGCCAGCGGAGGCCGAGCTTTGGGGCCCCAGCATTTT.

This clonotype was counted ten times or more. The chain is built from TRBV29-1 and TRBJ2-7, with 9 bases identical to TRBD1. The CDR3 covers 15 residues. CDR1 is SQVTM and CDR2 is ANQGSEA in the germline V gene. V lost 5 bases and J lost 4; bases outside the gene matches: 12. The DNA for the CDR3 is TGCAGCGTTCTTCCGGTGGACAGGGGACGGTACGAGCAGTACTTC. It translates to CSVLPVDRGRYEQYF.

The CDR3 protein is CASSQVSSQPQHF. The CDR3, as DNA: TGCGCCAGCAGCCAAGTGTCCTCTCAGCCCCAGCATTTT. The J gene is TRBJ1-5, the V gene TRBV4-1; no firm D call. The CDR3 extends over 13 amino acids. Trimming stripped 1 base from V and 6 bases from J, with 7 bases between. CDR1 and CDR2 (germline): MGHRA, YSYEKL.

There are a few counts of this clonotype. CDR3 sequence reads: CASSAGTSGGNNEQFF. CDR3 bases: TGTGCCAGCAGCGCCGGGACTAGCGGGGGAAACAATGAGCAGTTCTTC. The V gene is TRBV9, the J gene TRBJ2-1; 14 bases align to TRBD2. The trim removed 3 bases at V and 5 bases at J, leaving 4 bases unmatched. The germline gives CDR1 SGDLS, CDR2 YYNGEE. This CDR3 is built from 16 residues.

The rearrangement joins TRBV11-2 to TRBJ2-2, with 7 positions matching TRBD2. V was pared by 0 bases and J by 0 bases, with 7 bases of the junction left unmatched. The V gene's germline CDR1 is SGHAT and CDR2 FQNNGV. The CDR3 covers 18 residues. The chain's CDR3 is CASSLETSAYANTGELFF. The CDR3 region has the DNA TGTGCCAGCAGCTTAGAAACTAGCGCCTATGCGAACACCGGGGAGCTGTTTTTT.

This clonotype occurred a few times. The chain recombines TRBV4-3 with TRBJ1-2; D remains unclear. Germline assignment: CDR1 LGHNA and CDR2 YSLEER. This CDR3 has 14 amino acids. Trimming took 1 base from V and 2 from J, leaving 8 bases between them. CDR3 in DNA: TGCGCCAGCAGCCAAGTTCCCCCAAACTATGGCTACACCTTC. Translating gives CASSQVPPNYGYTF.

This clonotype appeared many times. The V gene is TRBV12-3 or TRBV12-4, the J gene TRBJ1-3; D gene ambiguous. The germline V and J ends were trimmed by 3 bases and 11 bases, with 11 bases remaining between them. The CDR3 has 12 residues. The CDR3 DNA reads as TGTGCCAGCAGTTTCCGGCCGGGCGCCATATATTTT. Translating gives CASSFRPGAIYF.

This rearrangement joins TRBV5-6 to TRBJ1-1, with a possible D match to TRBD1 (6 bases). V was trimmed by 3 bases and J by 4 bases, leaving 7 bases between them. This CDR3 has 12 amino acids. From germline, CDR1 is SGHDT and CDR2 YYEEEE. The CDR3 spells CASSWDITEAFF. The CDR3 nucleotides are TGTGCCAGCAGCTGGGACATCACTGAAGCTTTCTTT.

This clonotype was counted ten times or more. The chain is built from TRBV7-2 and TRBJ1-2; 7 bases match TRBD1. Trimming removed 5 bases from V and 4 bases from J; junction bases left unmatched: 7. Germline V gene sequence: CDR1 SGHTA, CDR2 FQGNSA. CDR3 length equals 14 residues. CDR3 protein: CASSPIRDSYGYTF. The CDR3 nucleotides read TGTGCCAGCAGCCCGATCCGGGACAGCTATGGCTACACCTTC.

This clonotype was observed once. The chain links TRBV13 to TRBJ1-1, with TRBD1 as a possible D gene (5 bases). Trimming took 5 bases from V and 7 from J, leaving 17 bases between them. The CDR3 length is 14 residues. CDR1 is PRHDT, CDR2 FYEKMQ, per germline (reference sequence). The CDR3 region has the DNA TGTGCCAGCAGCCGCGGAGGGACGGTCGGTGAAGCTTTCTTT. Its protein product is CASSRGGTVGEAFF.

In DNA form, the CDR3 reads TGTGCCAGCAGTACTCAGGTGCGTCACGAGCAGTACGTC. Residues: CASSTQVRHEQYV. The genes are TRBV7-9 and TRBJ2-7; unclear D gene. This CDR3 has 13 amino acids. Germline CDR1 is SEHNR and CDR2 is FQNEAQ (reference sequence). V lost 6 bases to trimming and J lost 5 bases, with 14 bases between them.

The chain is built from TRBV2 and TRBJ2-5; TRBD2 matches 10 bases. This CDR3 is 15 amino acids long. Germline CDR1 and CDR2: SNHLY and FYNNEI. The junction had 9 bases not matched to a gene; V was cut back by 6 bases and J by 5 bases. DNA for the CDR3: TGTGCCAGCAGAGCGGGGGGGCGTGGAGGGGAGACCCAGTACTTC. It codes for CASRAGGRGGETQYF. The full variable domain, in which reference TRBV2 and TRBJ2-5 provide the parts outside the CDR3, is EPEVTQTPSHQVTQMGQEVILRCVPISNHLYFYWYRQILGQKVEFLVSFYNNEISEKSEIFDDQFSVERPDGSNFTLKIRSTKLEDSAMYFCASRAGGRGGETQYFGPGTRLLVL.

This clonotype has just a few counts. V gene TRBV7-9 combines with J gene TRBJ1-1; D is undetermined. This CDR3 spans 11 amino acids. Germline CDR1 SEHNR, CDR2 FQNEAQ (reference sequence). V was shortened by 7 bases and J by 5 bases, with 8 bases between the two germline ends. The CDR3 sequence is CASTLGTEAFF. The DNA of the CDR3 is TGTGCCAGCACCCTTGGTACTGAAGCTTTCTTT.